This T cell receptor (beta chain) was observed in a study of T cell responses to AZD1222 COVID-19 vaccine (dated by TCRdb to about 2021). Some background on the complete study: TCR sequencing covered about 230 trial participants: 207 given two doses of AZD1222 and 26 given two doses of MenACWY control vaccine. Trial participants were enrolled by age into 18-55, 56-69 and 70-plus year subgroups, with roughly 160, 29 and 62 TCR-sequenced participants respectively.

Overall results and qualifications from the work: The vaccine-associated CD4 TCRs covered the entire spike protein, and the dominant responses fell in regions 160-218 and 743-854. Conclusions about previously exposed vaccinees were limited because only six AZD1222 recipients were SARS-CoV-2 seropositive at baseline. A significant rise in spike-specific TCR breadth and depth was observed after two AZD1222 doses relative to day 0 and relative to MenACWY recipients. Reportedly, close to half of the unique spike-specific TCRs recognized epitopes lying outside the regions that are mutated in the B.1.351 and B.1.1.7 variants. No day 14 peak-response samples were available, so repertoires were characterized only after the peak T cell response. Participants were mostly white British, with more females than males. The authors suggested clonal diversity may have been underestimated. The 56-69-year group was small, and its depth increase did not reach significance, likely because of low power.

This clone is a singleton in its sample. It lacks a known antigen. Base qualities are not at hand, and no much larger clone is one base apart. In the germline V gene (reference sequence), CDR1 corresponds to LNHDA and CDR2 to SQIVND. Counted from cysteine to phenylalanine, this CDR3 has 10 amino acids. Only the CDR3 region is kept as DNA, spanning 30 bases read in frame from base 1. V has 8 bases trimmed and J has 10 bases trimmed; junction bases matching no gene number 0. The CDR3 regions of human TCRbeta chains were subjected to immunosequencing. As for how the authors treated the data: Repertoire TCRs were matched against a reference library of SARS-CoV-2-specific TCRs generated with the MIRA antigen-specificity platform. Breadth was defined as the fraction of unique TCRs that were SARS-CoV-2-associated, and depth was defined as the fraction of total T cells that were SARS-CoV-2-associated. Each spike-specific TCR was assigned to its reactive spike region and to a CD4 or CD8 class using the MIRA data. Log10-transformed breadth and depth values were compared by one-way ANOVA with Sidak's multiple comparisons tests. TCRdb limited this immuneACCESS table to in-frame rearrangements with V and J called. A share of clones is missing; checked studies link under half to unresolved V genes, and the rest is unexplained. V and J calls and clone size follow that table, whereas D and trimming were derived from the DNA. The sample has around 66,000 clones on record, more than 75% of them singletons. Clones ranked in the top ten supply 4% to 5% of the sample.

The time point label, as the study defines it: about 28 days (+/-7) after the second vaccine dose. Taken with the paper, the label for treatment or condition translates to: meningococcal conjugate vaccine given as trial control. Vaccinee samples came from UK trials COV001 and COV002, including a single-blind randomized controlled phase 2/3 trial of AZD1222 (ChAdOx1 nCoV-19) in healthy adults. Trial participant PBMC samples were collected at day 0 and day 28 after the second dose for TCRbeta chain sequencing. This clonotype was obtained from an adult who received the MenACWY meningococcal vaccine as a control. The rearrangement combines TRBV19 with TRBJ2-1, with 9 central nucleotides matching TRBD1. The material was peripheral blood, obtained 28 days after the second dose of the MenACWY control vaccine. The DNA is as follows: TGTGCCAGTGGACAGGGGGAGCAGTTCTTC. Its protein is CASGQGEQFF.